What follows are 24 T cell receptor beta chains derived from one specimen sequenced in a study of control samples from healthy donors and cancer patients. Libraries were prepared by immunoSEQ multiplex PCR; TCRdb keeps only in-frame clonotypes and omits some of them. The table shows tens of thousands of clones, with more than 85% occurring only once. The sequenced sample was PBMCs. Receptors were obtained from a woman between 35 and 50 years old with lung cancer.

The rearrangement uses TRBV3-1 (or the pseudogene TRBV3-2) and TRBJ2-2; D possibly corresponds to TRBD2 (6 bases). The CDR3 spans 14 residues. The V gene lost 1 base and the J gene lost 7 bases, with 10 bases spanning the gap. Germline V gives CDR1 LGHDT, CDR2 YNNKEL (reference sequence). The CDR3 here is CASSQGGDDGELFF. The CDR3 bases are TGTGCCAGCAGCCAAGGGGGGGATGACGGGGAGCTGTTTTTT.

V is TRBV7-3 and J is TRBJ2-3; no firm D call. Trimming stripped 0 bases from V and 2 bases from J, with 9 bases between. The germline gives CDR1 SGHTA, CDR2 FQGTGA. CDR3 length equals 15 residues. CDR3 DNA: TGTGCCAGCAGCTTAACCCCAGATACCACAGATACGCAGTATTTT. This translates into CASSLTPDTTDTQYF.

This clone appeared a single time. The chain employs TRBV28 and TRBJ1-5; D uncertain. Germline lookup yields CDR1 MDHEN and CDR2 SYDVKM. Trimming cost V 4 bases and J 3 bases, with 10 bases left between them. The CDR3 runs 14 residues. CDR3 in DNA: TGTGCCAGCAGTTCCCGGGATTTCAATCAGCCCCAGCATTTT. Protein: CASSSRDFNQPQHF.

The rearrangement links TRBV29-1 to TRBJ2-7; weak D call: TRBD2 (5 bases). CDR1 and CDR2 (germline): SQVTM, ANQGSEA. CDR3 length: 13 amino acids. Trimming cost V 3 bases and J 0 bases, with 9 bases left between them. The CDR3 region is CSVEAGSSYEQYF. The CDR3, as DNA: TGCAGCGTTGAGGCGGGCAGCTCCTACGAGCAGTACTTC.

The chain combines TRBV5-1 with TRBJ2-7; TRBD2 matches at 10 bases. Germline V lookup: CDR1 SGHRS, CDR2 YFSETQ. The trim removed 4 bases at V and 0 bases at J, leaving 10 bases unmatched. The CDR3 extends over 17 amino acids. CDR3 region: CASSPALAGESSYEQYF. The CDR3 nucleotides are TGCGCCAGCAGCCCGGCCCTAGCGGGGGAAAGCTCCTACGAGCAGTACTTC. Complete variable domain (other parts from reference TRBV5-1 and TRBJ2-7): KAGVTQTPRYLIKTRGQQVTLSCSPISGHRSVSWYQQTPGQGLQFLFEYFSETQRNKGNFPGRFSGRQFSNSRSEMNVSTLELGDSALYLCASSPALAGESSYEQYFGPGTRLTVT.

This sequence joins TRBV7-8 and TRBJ2-3; TRBD2 matches at 8 bases. The CDR3 covers 13 residues. Germline CDR1 and CDR2: SGHVS and FQNEAQ. V shed 5 bases, J shed 6 bases, and the junction held 4 bases outside the gene matches. This chain's CDR3 is CASSPPSGDTQYF. CDR3 DNA sequence: TGTGCCAGCAGCCCCCCTAGCGGGGATACGCAGTATTTT.

J is TRBJ2-1 and V is TRBV28; 8 positions agree with TRBD2. In germline, CDR1 is MDHEN, CDR2 SYDVKM. The V and J ends lost 8 bases and 6 bases, in that order; junction bases with no gene match: 9. This CDR3 has 14 amino acids. CDR3 in DNA: TGTGCCAGCGGAATAGCGGGGCGGCCCAATGAGCAGTTCTTC. This codes for CASGIAGRPNEQFF.

This clone showed up just a few times. The chain couples TRBV5-4 to TRBJ2-1; TRBD1 aligns across 7 bases. This CDR3 region has 12 residues. The germline V gene has CDR1 SGHNT and CDR2 YYREEE (reference sequence). J lost 15 bases, V lost 4 bases, and 10 bases had no gene match. CDR3 in DNA: TGTGCCAGCAGCCAAGACAGGGAGAGGCGGTTCTTC. This codes for CASSQDRERRFF.

The V and J genes are TRBV12-3 or TRBV12-4 and TRBJ1-5; D not certain. The CDR3 runs to 13 residues. V was shortened by 3 bases and J by 7 bases, with 10 bases between the two germline ends. The CDR3 sequence: CASSFNGGQPQHF. The CDR3 DNA follows: TGTGCCAGCAGTTTTAATGGCGGGCAGCCCCAGCATTTT.

This clone has just one count. This chain uses TRBV7-9 with TRBJ2-3; D is perhaps TRBD1 (5 bases). The CDR3 covers 14 residues. Germline lookup yields CDR1 SEHNR and CDR2 FQNEAQ (reference sequence). V lost 1 base, J lost 0 bases, and 5 bases lay in between. The CDR3 loop is CASSLGTSTDTQYF. For the CDR3, the DNA is TGTGCCAGCAGCTTAGGGACAAGCACAGATACGCAGTATTTT.

This sequence joins TRBV5-1 and TRBJ2-1; TRBD1 aligns across 10 bases. The germline V gene has CDR1 SGHRS and CDR2 YFSETQ. J lost 6 bases, V lost 4 bases, and 4 bases had no gene match. The CDR3 is made up of 14 amino acids. The CDR3 nucleotides are TGCGCCAGCAGCAGACAGGGGGCCGGCAATGAGCAGTTCTTC. Amino acid sequence: CASSRQGAGNEQFF.

The chain has TRBV11-3 and TRBJ1-1, with D possibly being TRBD1 (5 bases). There are 14 residues in the CDR3. Germline values: CDR1 SGHNT, CDR2 YENEEA. V was clipped by 1 base and J by 2 bases, with 8 bases between them. CDR3 in DNA: TGTGCCAGCAGCTTAGGGCAGGGAAACACTGAAGCTTTCTTT. Translating it yields CASSLGQGNTEAFF.

The CDR3 loop reads CASSLGGSAGGNTQYF. The CDR3 DNA follows: TGCGCCAGCAGCTTGGGCGGGAGTGCGGGGGGGAATACGCAGTATTTT. V usage is TRBV5-1 and J usage is TRBJ2-3, with 9 bases matching TRBD2. The CDR3 runs 16 residues. Unmatched junction bases numbered 9, after V lost 0 bases and J lost 7 bases. The germline gives CDR1 SGHRS, CDR2 YFSETQ.

The V call is TRBV9, the J call TRBJ1-5, with TRBD1 as a possible D gene (6 bases). V was cut by 2 bases and J by 8 bases, with 11 bases left in between. Germline CDR1 and CDR2: SGDLS and YYNGEE. The CDR3 spans 13 residues. Written as DNA, the CDR3 is TGTGCCAGCAGCGTTACCCCAGGGGAGCCCCAGCATTTT. Encoded protein: CASSVTPGEPQHF.

The chain has TRBV6-5 and TRBJ1-2; TRBD1 aligns across 7 bases. Germline CDR1 reads MNHEY; CDR2 reads SVGAGI. The CDR3 covers 14 residues. After removal of 7 bases from V and 3 bases from J, the junction contained 8 bases not matched to a gene. The CDR3 reads CASNLFTGDYGYTF. CDR3 DNA sequence: TGTGCCAGCAACCTTTTCACAGGGGACTATGGCTACACCTTC.

This chain joins TRBV7-9 and TRBJ2-3; D might be TRBD2 (6 bases). The V gene's germline CDR1 is SEHNR and CDR2 FQNEAQ (reference sequence). This CDR3 is 16 amino acids long. With 1 base removed from V and 4 bases from J, the gap between germline ends came to 15 bases. In DNA form, the CDR3 reads TGTGCCAGCAGCTTAGTGGTGTCGGGGGAGGCAGATACGCAGTATTTT. Amino acids: CASSLVVSGEADTQYF.

The rearrangement links TRBV5-5 to TRBJ1-2; tentative D call: TRBD1 (5 bases). Germline V lookup: CDR1 SGHKS, CDR2 YYEKEE (reference sequence). The CDR3 is 16 amino acids. V lost 4 bases and J lost 4, with 20 bases in between. The CDR3 spells CASSARGLPITYGYTF. CDR3 DNA: TGTGCCAGCAGCGCCCGGGGACTCCCAATAACCTATGGCTACACCTTC.

The V gene is TRBV5-1, the J gene TRBJ2-2, with 7 bases that match TRBD2. The CDR3 runs 17 residues. Trimming cost V 4 bases and J 4 bases; bases outside gene matches: 13. The germline CDR1 and CDR2 sequences are SGHRS and YFSETQ. The CDR3 loop reads CASSPRGGGDLTGELFF. CDR3 coding DNA: TGCGCCAGCAGCCCCCGCGGCGGGGGTGACCTCACCGGGGAGCTGTTTTTT.

The J gene is TRBJ2-1, the V gene TRBV24-1; the D is unclear. The CDR3 length is 13 residues. The V end lost 0 bases, the J end lost 9 bases, and 8 bases lay between the germline ends. Germline lookup yields CDR1 KGHDR and CDR2 SFDVKD. CDR3 loop: CATSDLLTGEQFF. In DNA form, the CDR3 reads TGTGCCACCAGTGATTTGTTGACGGGTGAGCAGTTCTTC.

The chain links TRBV5-1 to TRBJ2-6, with D unclear. This CDR3 region has 15 residues. V was trimmed by 2 bases and J by 2 bases, leaving 8 bases between them. CDR1 and CDR2 (germline): SGHRS, YFSETQ. The CDR3: CASSFEGTGANVLTF. DNA of the CDR3: TGCGCCAGCAGCTTTGAAGGAACTGGGGCCAACGTCCTGACTTTC.

The CDR3 nucleotides read TGTGCCAGCTCACCCCAGGGGGCTTTCGCTGGAAACACCATATATTTT. Amino acid sequence: CASSPQGAFAGNTIYF. This chain joins TRBV18 and TRBJ1-3; 8 bases match TRBD1. In germline, CDR1 is KGHSH, CDR2 LQKENI. The CDR3 consists of 16 residues. J gave up 2 bases and V 3 bases, and 6 bases lay outside the gene matches.

The CDR3 sequence is CASGRGRDTEAFF. The CDR3 coding sequence is TGTGCCAGCGGTCGGGGAAGGGACACTGAAGCTTTCTTT. The chain is built from TRBV9 and TRBJ1-1; D gene ambiguous. The ends were cut back, 7 bases at V and 3 bases at J, with 13 bases in the middle. CDR1 is SGDLS and CDR2 is YYNGEE in the germline V gene. The CDR3 loop spans 13 amino acids.

V usage is TRBV18 and J usage is TRBJ1-4; D not resolved. V was pared by 6 bases and J by 5 bases, with 10 bases between. The germline V gene has CDR1 KGHSH and CDR2 LQKENI. The CDR3 runs to 13 residues. In DNA form, the CDR3 reads TGTGCCAGCTCCCGCGGTCCGAATGAAAAACTGTTTTTT. This encodes CASSRGPNEKLFF.

The gene calls are TRBV5-6 and TRBJ2-2; TRBD1 aligns across 10 bases. Trimming took 4 bases from V and 0 from J; bases not matched to a gene: 3. Germline CDR1 reads SGHDT; CDR2 reads YYEEEE. The CDR3 runs to 16 residues. The CDR3 sequence: CASSHDRGPNTGELFF. Written as DNA, the CDR3 is TGTGCCAGCAGCCACGACAGGGGGCCGAACACCGGGGAGCTGTTTTTT.